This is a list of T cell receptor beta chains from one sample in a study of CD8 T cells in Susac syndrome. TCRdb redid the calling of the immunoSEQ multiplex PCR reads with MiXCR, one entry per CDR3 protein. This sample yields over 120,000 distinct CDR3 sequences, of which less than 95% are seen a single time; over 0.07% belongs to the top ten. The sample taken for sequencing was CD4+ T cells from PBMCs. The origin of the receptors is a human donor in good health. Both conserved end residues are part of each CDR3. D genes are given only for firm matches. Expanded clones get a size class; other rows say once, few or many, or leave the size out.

TGTGCCAGCTCACCATCTAGCGGGATATCAGGCGAGCAGTTCTTC CASSPSSGISGEQFF TRBJ2-1 TRBV18 TRBD2 -
TGTGCCAGCAGCCACAGCGGGAGTTCAGATACGCAGTATTTT CASSHSGSSDTQYF TRBJ2-3 TRBV3-1 TRBD2 -
TGTGCCAGCAGCCCAAAGGGCCCCTTTGAAGCTTTCTTT CASSPKGPFEAFF TRBJ1-1 TRBV7-9 - -
TGTGCCACCAGCAGAGATGGGCGAAGGACGGGCGAGCAGTACTTC CATSRDGRRTGEQYF TRBJ2-7 TRBV15 - -
TGTGCCAGCAGCCCGTACTCGTTAACCTACGAGCAGTACTTC CASSPYSLTYEQYF TRBJ2-7 TRBV28 - -
TGTGCCACCAGCAGAGTGTCGGCAGCCGGACGTGAAGCTTTCTTT CATSRVSAAGREAFF TRBJ1-1 TRBV15 - -
TGCAGTGCTAGAGTCCACGGGGCGGGGTACGAGCAGTACTTC CSARVHGAGYEQYF TRBJ2-7 TRBV20-1 - -
TGTGCCAGCAGTCGCCCGACAGGGAGAGAGACCCAGTACTTC CASSRPTGRETQYF TRBJ2-5 TRBV6-6 TRBD1 -
TGTGCCAGTAGGGCGGGCAATCAGCCCCAGCATTTT CASRAGNQPQHF TRBJ1-5 TRBV19 - once
TGTGCCAGCGGCCCAACGCGGCCAAGCTATGGCTACACCTTC CASGPTRPSYGYTF TRBJ1-2 TRBV21-1 - -
TGTGCCACCAGCAGAGAAAAGGGGGCGCATCAGCCCCAGCATTTT CATSREKGAHQPQHF TRBJ1-5 TRBV15 TRBD1 -
TGTGCCAGCAGCTTAGCCCGTGGCACTGAAGCTTTCTTT CASSLARGTEAFF TRBJ1-1 TRBV13 - few
TGTGCCAGCAGCTATGGAGGGGGGGCGGATGGCTACACCTTC CASSYGGGADGYTF TRBJ1-2 TRBV5-4 - -
TGTGCCAGCAGCCTGACAGGGGGGGCCTACGAGCAGTACTTC CASSLTGGAYEQYF TRBJ2-7 TRBV25-1 TRBD1 -
TGTGCCAGCAGCTTAGTGGTCTCCGACATTTACTCTGGGGCCAACGTCCTGACTTTC CASSLVVSDIYSGANVLTF TRBJ2-6 TRBV11-2 - -
TGTGCCAGCAGCCCACTAGCGCCCCAGCAGTACTTC CASSPLAPQQYF TRBJ2-7 TRBV11-2 TRBD2 -
TGTGCCAGCAGCCAAGATCCAGGAACTAGCGGGAGTGGCAGCACAGATACGCAGTATTTT CASSQDPGTSGSGSTDTQYF TRBJ2-3 TRBV4-2 TRBD2 -
TGCAGCGTTGAACCTCACGGACGCCGGGACACTGAAGCTTTCTTT CSVEPHGRRDTEAFF TRBJ1-1 TRBV29-1 - -
TGTGCCAGCAGCGCCCCGGGACAGGGGGCGCTCGACCAGTACTTC CASSAPGQGALDQYF TRBJ2-5 TRBV7-2 TRBD1 -
TGTGCCAGCAGCACTGACAGGGGGGGAGAGACCCAGTACTTC CASSTDRGGETQYF TRBJ2-5 TRBV7-7 TRBD1 -
TGTGCCACCCAAAGCGGGACACGAGATACGCAGTATTTT CATQSGTRDTQYF TRBJ2-3 TRBV12-3/TRBV12-4 - -
TGTGCCATCAGTACCGGGGGCGCCTACACCGGGGAGCTGTTTTTT CAISTGGAYTGELFF TRBJ2-2 TRBV10-3 - -
TGCGCCAGCAGCTTGGGGGCGGAAGAGACCCAGTACTTC CASSLGAEETQYF TRBJ2-5 TRBV5-1 - once
TGCGCCAGCAGCTTCGGTCGGGACACCGACTACACCTTC CASSFGRDTDYTF TRBJ1-2 TRBV5-1 - -
TGCAGTGCTAGTGTCCGGGACAGGGCGTCTGATGGCTACACCTTC CSASVRDRASDGYTF TRBJ1-2 TRBV20-1 TRBD1 -
TGTGCCAGCAGCCAAGAAGAAGGGCGGCCATCCTATGGCTACACCTTC CASSQEEGRPSYGYTF TRBJ1-2 TRBV3-1 - -
TGTGCCAGCAGCTTAGAGGGCGTATCGAACACCGGGGAGCTGTTTTTT CASSLEGVSNTGELFF TRBJ2-2 TRBV7-2 - -
TGTGCCAGCACCCCGGGGGCACAGGGAAATGAAAAACTGTTTTTT CASTPGAQGNEKLFF TRBJ1-4 TRBV12-3/TRBV12-4 - -
TGCGCCAGCAGCCTTGGACTAGACCACGGGGAGCTGTTTTTT CASSLGLDHGELFF TRBJ2-2 TRBV5-1 TRBD2 -
TGTGCCAGCTCACCAGGGACAGAGAATGAAAAACTGTTTTTT CASSPGTENEKLFF TRBJ1-4 TRBV18 TRBD1 -
TGTGCCAGCAGCCCAAAGGGTGGGGGTTGGACTGAAGCTTTCTTT CASSPKGGGWTEAFF TRBJ1-1 TRBV7-2 - -
TGTGCCAGCTCACCACCGGCTACAGATACGCAGTATTTT CASSPPATDTQYF TRBJ2-3 TRBV18 - once
TGTGCCAGCAGCTCCCCCCGAGCGGGGATTAGTGTTGAGCAGTTCTTC CASSSPRAGISVEQFF TRBJ2-1 TRBV6-2/TRBV6-3 TRBD2 -
TGTGCCAGCAGCTCGCTAGGAGATACGCAGTATTTT CASSSLGDTQYF TRBJ2-3 TRBV7-3 - -
TGCAGCGTTGAGGGGGCAGCGGGGGCCAACGTCCTGACTTTC CSVEGAAGANVLTF TRBJ2-6 TRBV29-1 - once
TGCAGTGTGAGGAAGACCGAAGGACGTGGCTACACCTTC CSVRKTEGRGYTF TRBJ1-2 TRBV29-1 - once
TGTGCCAGCAGCCCCTTGACAGGGTATAATGAAAAACTGTTTTTT CASSPLTGYNEKLFF TRBJ1-4 TRBV11-2 TRBD1 -
TGTGCCAGCAGCCAAGGTCTAGGGCTTTCGCCCCAAGCTTTCTTT CASSQGLGLSPQAFF TRBJ1-1 TRBV14 - -
TGCGCCAGCAGCTTGGAGGGCCCGACTAGCGGGAGCGAGAGCACCGGGGAGCTGTTTTTT CASSLEGPTSGSESTGELFF TRBJ2-2 TRBV5-1 TRBD2 -
TGCGCCAGCAGCGGAATGGGACCTCAAGAGACCCAGTACTTC CASSGMGPQETQYF TRBJ2-5 TRBV5-1 - -
TGTGCCAGCAGGGGAGGAAAGGGGAGAACTAATGAAAAACTGTTTTTT CASRGGKGRTNEKLFF TRBJ1-4 TRBV2 - -
TGTGCCAGCAGCCAAGGTGGGCTAGCGGGAGGGCCCGCAGATACGCAGTATTTT CASSQGGLAGGPADTQYF TRBJ2-3 TRBV3-1 TRBD2 -
TGTGCCAGCAGTACAGGACAGACTGTCTACGAGCAGTACTTC CASSTGQTVYEQYF TRBJ2-7 TRBV6-5 - -
TGCGCCAGCCGCGTGGGAACAGCCCACTCTGGAAACACCATATATTTT CASRVGTAHSGNTIYF TRBJ1-3 TRBV23-1 - -
TGCGCCAGCAGCTCCGGGACTAGCATGGCCGGGGAGCTGTTTTTT CASSSGTSMAGELFF TRBJ2-2 TRBV5-1 TRBD2 -
TGTGCCAGCTCACCATATCCGGGGGCTATAGGAGCGGAGACCCAGTACTTC CASSPYPGAIGAETQYF TRBJ2-5 TRBV18 - -
TGTGCCAGTAGTCGTCCTAGCGGCTCGAACACCGGGGAGCTGTTTTTT CASSRPSGSNTGELFF TRBJ2-2 TRBV19 TRBD2 -
TGCGCCAGCAGCCTTCTAGCGGATGGGGATACGCAGTATTTT CASSLLADGDTQYF TRBJ2-3 TRBV5-1 TRBD2 -
TGTGCCTGGAGTGTACTCGGCACCTACTACGAGCAGTACTTC CAWSVLGTYYEQYF TRBJ2-7 TRBV30 - -
TGTGCCAGCAGTTACAACAGGAGGGAGCAGTTCTTC CASSYNRREQFF TRBJ2-1 TRBV6-5 - -
TGTGCCAGCAGTTTACTCATAGGGCACACAGATACGCAGTATTTT CASSLLIGHTDTQYF TRBJ2-3 TRBV6-2/TRBV6-3 - -
TGTGCCAGCAGCAGGACAGGACAGGGTATCAACGAGCAGTACTTC CASSRTGQGINEQYF TRBJ2-7 TRBV6-2/TRBV6-3 TRBD1 -
TGCAGTGCTCGCCGTGGAGGGCAGTCGCCCTCCTACGAGCAGTACTTC CSARRGGQSPSYEQYF TRBJ2-7 TRBV20-1 - -
TGCGCCAGCAGCCAAGGGCTAGCGGGGCCCCAAGAGACCCAGTACTTC CASSQGLAGPQETQYF TRBJ2-5 TRBV4-1 TRBD2 -
TGTGCCAGCAGGCAAGCGGGAGGGTTCGGGGAGCTGTTTTTT CASRQAGGFGELFF TRBJ2-2 TRBV12-3/TRBV12-4 TRBD2 -
TGTGCCAGCCGCTGGAGAAGCACAGATACGCAGTATTTT CASRWRSTDTQYF TRBJ2-3 TRBV6-1 - -
TGTGCCAGCAGACCCCGGGACTTCCAGGACTTTAACTATGGCTACACCTTC CASRPRDFQDFNYGYTF TRBJ1-2 TRBV12-3/TRBV12-4 - -
TGCGCCAGCAGTTCTACCGGGACTAGCGGGAGTGAGACCCAGTACTTC CASSSTGTSGSETQYF TRBJ2-5 TRBV5-1 TRBD2 once